One sample yielded the 28 T cell receptor beta chains listed below, sequenced in a study of Tregs in tolerant kidney transplant recipients. Method: immunoSEQ multiplex PCR; TCRdb's copy keeps in-frame clones and lacks some. The repertoire holds around 63,000 clones, with approximately 85% as singletons. The sample here was Tregs from blood, taken before the transplant. Every receptor here comes from a human donor who received a combined kidney and bone marrow transplant.

This chain uses TRBV6-4 with TRBJ1-1; D is possibly TRBD1 (6 bases). Per germline, CDR1 MRHNA and CDR2 SNTAGT. V lost 3 bases, J lost 5 bases, and 10 bases lay in between. The CDR3 runs to 13 residues. CDR3 nucleotide sequence: TGTGCCAGCAGTGAAGCCAGGGGTACTGAAGCTTTCTTT. Translation gives CASSEARGTEAFF.

CDR3 DNA: TGTGCCAGCAGCCTACGTATGGGAACCCAAGAGACCCAGTACTTC. This codes for CASSLRMGTQETQYF. The V call is TRBV13, the J call TRBJ2-5, with no clear D. Trimming took off 5 bases at V and 1 base at J, with 14 bases between the two ends. The CDR3 runs 15 residues. Germline values: CDR1 PRHDT, CDR2 FYEKMQ (reference sequence).

The V call is TRBV21-1, the J call TRBJ1-5; TRBD1 reflects the table's D call only, with no check against the DNA. TRBV21-1 is a documented pseudogene. The CDR3 is made up of 16 amino acids. The CDR3 DNA follows: TGTGCCAGCATTACACTCCGGGACAGGGGGAACCAGCCCCAGCATTTT. Protein: CASITLRDRGNQPQHF.

This chain links TRBV5-1 with TRBJ1-1; tentative D call: TRBD1 (5 bases). The CDR3 is 14 residues long. The germline V gene has CDR1 SGHRS and CDR2 YFSETQ. V lost 4 bases and J 6 bases, leaving 16 bases between the germline ends. CDR3 in DNA: TGCGCCAGCAGCACGGGACTCTGGGGCTCTGAAGCTTTCTTT. Its translation: CASSTGLWGSEAFF. Drawing the rest from reference TRBV5-1 and TRBJ1-1, the complete variable domain is KAGVTQTPRYLIKTRGQQVTLSCSPISGHRSVSWYQQTPGQGLQFLFEYFSETQRNKGNFPGRFSGRQFSNSRSEMNVSTLELGDSALYLCASSTGLWGSEAFFGQGTRLTVV.

Of note for this clone: Other nucleotide sequences from this sample produce the same CDR3. CDR3 bases: TGCGCCAGCAGCTTGGGACGGGACAGGGGGCGTGGCTACACCTTC. This translates into CASSLGRDRGRGYTF. The chain joins TRBV5-1 to TRBJ1-2; 12 bases map to TRBD1. The germline V gene has CDR1 SGHRS and CDR2 YFSETQ. The junction had 4 bases not matched to a gene; V was cut back by 0 bases and J by 7 bases. The CDR3 covers 15 residues.

This clone was seen only a few times. The chain has TRBV7-9 and TRBJ1-2, with unresolved D. Germline values: CDR1 SEHNR, CDR2 FQNEAQ (reference sequence). This CDR3 comprises 15 residues. Trimming removed 1 base at V and 0 bases at J, with 9 bases between. As DNA, the CDR3 is TGTGCCAGCAGCTTAGTGGGCAGCGCTAACTATGGCTACACCTTC. It specifies CASSLVGSANYGYTF.

This chain connects TRBV5-5 to TRBJ1-1; D ambiguous. The CDR3 is 14 residues long. V lost 0 bases and J lost 1, with 7 bases in between. CDR1 is SGHKS and CDR2 is YYEKEE in the germline V gene (reference sequence). The CDR3 DNA is TGTGCCAGCAGCTTGGACGGGCGGAACACTGAAGCTTTCTTT. This gives the protein CASSLDGRNTEAFF.

This clone has at least ten counts. The chain is built from TRBV4-2 and TRBJ2-2; TRBD2 matches at 13 bases. V gave up 0 bases and J gave up 4 bases; unmatched junction bases: 11. The length of the CDR3 is 20 residues. Germline CDR1 and CDR2: LGHNA and YNFKEQ. CDR3 in amino acids: CASSQEGKLAGGPSTGELFF. The CDR3 DNA reads TGTGCCAGCAGCCAAGAGGGGAAACTAGCGGGGGGGCCAAGCACCGGGGAGCTGTTTTTT.

This sequence joins TRBV7-2 and TRBJ2-7; 7 bases are a match to TRBD2. The germline CDR1 and CDR2 sequences are SGHTA and FQGNSA. This CDR3 has 14 amino acids. Trimming cost V 1 base and J 6 bases; bases outside gene matches: 6. The CDR3 DNA is TGTGCCAGCAGCTTAGTGGGGGGGAGGAGCGAGCAGTACTTC. Protein: CASSLVGGRSEQYF.

This sequence joins TRBV21-1 and TRBJ1-1. TRBV21-1 is given as a pseudogene. The CDR3 length is 17 residues. The CDR3 sequence is CASSPEGQERKNTEAFF. In nucleotides, the CDR3 is TGTGCCAGCAGCCCGGAAGGGCAGGAGCGGAAGAACACTGAAGCTTTCTTT.

The chain uses TRBV4-3 and TRBJ2-5, with 9 bases matching TRBD2. The ends lost 1 base at V and 5 bases at J; junction bases unmatched: 5. CDR3 length equals 15 residues. Per germline, CDR1 LGHNA and CDR2 YSLEER. CDR3 region: CASSQVGGRGETQYF. The CDR3 region has the DNA TGCGCCAGCAGCCAAGTTGGCGGGAGGGGGGAGACCCAGTACTTC.

V usage is TRBV5-1 and J usage is TRBJ2-5; D unclear. Looked up from germline, CDR1 is SGHRS and CDR2 is YFSETQ. This CDR3 has 15 residues. V was trimmed by 4 bases and J by 3 bases, leaving 16 bases between them. CDR3 DNA sequence: TGCGCCAGCAGCCAACCCTCCGAGTCAAAAGAGACCCAGTACTTC. Translating it yields CASSQPSESKETQYF.

V usage is TRBV5-1 and J usage is TRBJ1-2; 9 positions agree with TRBD1. The CDR3 consists of 16 residues. Germline-derived CDR1 and CDR2 are SGHRS and YFSETQ. The V segment lost 9 bases and the J segment 3 bases; nucleotides outside the gene matches: 15. The CDR3 region is CATTALGQGYHYGYTF. The CDR3 DNA follows: TGCGCCACCACCGCGTTGGGACAGGGATATCACTATGGCTACACCTTC.

The chain's CDR3 is CASSLNRGARAKNIQYF. In nucleotides, the CDR3 is TGTGCCAGCAGCTTAAATCGTGGAGCCCGAGCCAAAAACATTCAGTACTTC. The J gene is TRBJ2-4, the V gene TRBV7-2, with D hard to call. The CDR3 has 17 amino acids. Germline CDR1 and CDR2: SGHTA and FQGNSA. Trimming pared 2 bases from V and 0 bases from J, leaving 14 bases between.

This chain uses TRBV11-2 with TRBJ1-2; a possible D gene is TRBD1 (6 bases). The V and J ends lost 1 base and 8 bases respectively, with 20 bases between them. Per germline, CDR1 SGHAT and CDR2 FQNNGV. The CDR3 is made up of 16 amino acids. In DNA, the CDR3 is TGTGCCAGCAGCTTAGGTGGGGGCTCCGATCCGAGCGGCTACACCTTC. It is translated as CASSLGGGSDPSGYTF.

The genes are TRBV10-2 and TRBJ1-2; unclear D gene. Germline CDR1 and CDR2: WSHSY and SAAADI. V lost 3 bases and J 8 bases, leaving 16 bases between the germline ends. The CDR3 runs 14 residues. The CDR3 sequence is CASSDPAGMRGYTF. Here the CDR3 DNA reads TGCGCCAGCAGTGACCCCGCTGGGATGAGAGGCTACACCTTC.

About this clone: The CDR3 carries no conserved terminal phenylalanine or tryptophan, so it likely arises from a read error. This chain joins TRBV18 and TRBJ1-2; a possible D gene is TRBD1 (6 bases). Germline V gene data show CDR1 as KGHSH and CDR2 as LQKENI. CDR3 length: 13 residues. V lost 4 bases to trimming and J lost 2 bases, with 8 bases between them. The CDR3 protein is CASSLQGNYGYTS. The CDR3 DNA reads TGTGCCAGCTCACTCCAGGGGAACTATGGCTACACCTCC.

V and J are TRBV23-1 and TRBJ1-6; D is unclear. TRBV23-1 belongs to the ORF category, with a function that is uncertain. The V gene lost 6 bases and the J gene lost 11 bases, with 5 bases spanning the gap. The CDR3 sequence is 10 residues long. DNA of the CDR3: TGCGCCAGCAGAACCACACCCCTCCACTTT. Protein: CASRTTPLHF.

This clone was seen a handful of times. The gene calls are TRBV18 and TRBJ2-7; 7 bases map to TRBD1. The CDR3 spans 15 residues. Losses at the gene ends were 5 bases for V and 1 base for J; bases not matched to a gene: 8. Per germline, CDR1 KGHSH and CDR2 LQKENI. CDR3 bases: TGTGCCAGCTCAGCCGAGATGGGACAGTCCTACGAGCAGTACTTC. This codes for CASSAEMGQSYEQYF.

The V call is TRBV25-1, the J call TRBJ2-7; either TRBD1 or TRBD2 may fit D (5 bases each). Trimming took 7 bases from V and 6 from J, leaving 16 bases between them. Looked up from germline, CDR1 is MGHDK and CDR2 is SYGVNS. CDR3 size: 13 residues. The CDR3 protein is CASTRDPFGEQYF. DNA of the CDR3: TGTGCCAGCACCAGGGACCCATTCGGCGAGCAGTACTTC.

This sequence joins TRBV7-9 and TRBJ1-6; 7 nucleotides line up with TRBD1. V shed 5 bases, J shed 1 base, and the junction held 5 bases outside the gene matches. Germline V gene data show CDR1 as SEHNR and CDR2 as FQNEAQ (reference sequence). This CDR3 region has 16 residues. This CDR3 reads CASSEQGFSYNSPLHF. The DNA for the CDR3 is TGTGCCAGCAGCGAACAGGGGTTTTCCTATAATTCACCCCTCCACTTT. The complete variable domain, with remaining parts taken from reference TRBV7-9 and TRBJ1-6, reads DTGVSQNPRHKITKRGQNVTFRCDPISEHNRLYWYRQTLGQGPEFLTYFQNEAQLEKSRLLSDRFSAERPKGSFSTLEIQRTEQGDSAMYLCASSEQGFSYNSPLHFGNGTRLTVT.

This clone was picked up a small number of times. J is TRBJ2-7 and V is TRBV21-1; the table's D call, TRBD2, has no DNA check behind it. TRBV21-1 is deemed a pseudogene. The CDR3 runs 15 residues. The CDR3 here is CASSKAPIALYEQYF. CDR3 in DNA: TGTGCCAGCAGCAAGGCCCCTATAGCCCTATACGAGCAGTACTTC.

This chain links TRBV30 with TRBJ1-6, with TRBD1 matching 8 bases. Trimming cost V 1 base and J 9 bases; bases outside gene matches: 8. CDR1 GTSNPN and CDR2 SVGIG come from the germline V gene (reference sequence). The length of the CDR3 is 15 residues. Here the CDR3 DNA reads TGTGCCTGGAGTGCAGGACAGGGTCGTGGTTCACCCCTCCACTTT. It is translated as CAWSAGQGRGSPLHF.

This clone was counted a few times. The chain is built from TRBV2 and TRBJ2-7; 10 positions match TRBD2. The CDR3 consists of 15 residues. Per the germline V gene, CDR1 is SNHLY and CDR2 is FYNNEI. V was pared by 1 base and J by 8 bases, with 8 bases of the junction left unmatched. CDR3 amino acids: CASSEVAGGWVKQYF. The DNA of the CDR3 is TGTGCCAGCAGTGAAGTAGCGGGGGGTTGGGTGAAGCAGTACTTC.

V is TRBV5-1 and J is TRBJ1-3; 9 bases are shared with TRBD1. From germline, CDR1 is SGHRS and CDR2 YFSETQ. V lost 2 bases, J lost 3 bases, and 6 bases stayed unmatched. This CDR3 spans 16 amino acids. CDR3 residues: CASSFGGQGNGNTIYF. For the CDR3, the DNA is TGCGCCAGCAGCTTCGGCGGACAGGGGAATGGAAACACCATATATTTT. The entire variable domain, with the rest obtained from reference TRBV5-1 and TRBJ1-3, is as follows: KAGVTQTPRYLIKTRGQQVTLSCSPISGHRSVSWYQQTPGQGLQFLFEYFSETQRNKGNFPGRFSGRQFSNSRSEMNVSTLELGDSALYLCASSFGGQGNGNTIYFGEGSWLTVV.

The V call is TRBV13, the J call TRBJ1-1; 12 bases agree with TRBD1. The germline V gene has CDR1 PRHDT and CDR2 FYEKMQ (reference sequence). J was trimmed by 2 bases and V by 5 bases; bases with no gene match: 3. This CDR3 region has 15 residues. The CDR3 sequence is CASSQGTGGNTEAFF. The CDR3 nucleotides are TGTGCCAGCAGCCAAGGGACAGGGGGCAACACTGAAGCTTTCTTT.

The chain couples TRBV7-9 to TRBJ1-2; D may be TRBD1 (6 bases). Germline CDR1 is SEHNR and CDR2 is FQNEAQ (reference sequence). This CDR3 is built from 14 residues. Deletions cut 5 bases from V and 4 bases from J, with 14 bases between. The DNA for the CDR3 is TGTGCCAGCAGCGTCGAGGGGGGTATCTATGGCTACACCTTC. Residues: CASSVEGGIYGYTF.

This chain joins TRBV4-1 and TRBJ2-7, with TRBD1 matching over 7 bases. CDR3 length equals 15 residues. Germline V gene sequence: CDR1 MGHRA, CDR2 YSYEKL. With V trimmed by 2 bases and J by 3 bases, 7 bases remained unmatched. CDR3 sequence reads: CASSQTQGSLYEQYF. CDR3 nucleotide sequence: TGCGCCAGCAGCCAAACACAGGGGTCCCTCTACGAGCAGTACTTC.